This entry lists 25 T cell receptor beta chains sequenced from one sample in a study of blood T cell repertoires in COVID-19. Data came from immunoSEQ multiplex PCR; TCRdb stores just in-frame clones and leaves some out. The table shows approximately 260,000 clones, with more than 75% occurring only once. The sequenced sample was PBMCs or T cells enriched from blood (not recorded which). The receptors were gathered from a woman aged 40 to 50 with acute COVID-19.

The chain recombines TRBV27 with TRBJ2-7, with a weak D call TRBD1 (6 bases). The CDR3 is 14 amino acids. CDR1 MNHEY and CDR2 SMNVEV come from the germline V gene (reference sequence). The V end was cut by 4 bases, the J end by 6 bases, with 16 bases between. The CDR3 bases are TGTGCCAGCAGTTCTAGGACAGAATCCCGCGAGCAGTACTTC. This encodes CASSSRTESREQYF.

The genes are TRBV6-6 and TRBJ1-5; D is possibly TRBD1 (5 bases). The germline gives CDR1 MNHNY, CDR2 SVGAGI (reference sequence). The CDR3 sequence is 14 residues long. The ends were cut back, 2 bases at V and 8 bases at J, with 13 bases in the middle. The CDR3 DNA reads TGTGCCAGCAGTTACCTTGGACAAACGGAGCCCCAGCATTTT. This encodes CASSYLGQTEPQHF.

The J gene is TRBJ2-1, the V gene TRBV5-1; a weak D match, TRBD2 (5 bases). V lost 4 bases to trimming and J lost 8 bases, with 13 bases between them. CDR1 and CDR2 (germline): SGHRS, YFSETQ. The CDR3 sequence is 13 residues long. CDR3 bases: TGCGCCAGCAGCCCCCAAGGGAGCTATGAGCAGTTCTTC. This encodes CASSPQGSYEQFF.

The chain combines TRBV19 with TRBJ2-2; tentatively, D is TRBD2 (6 bases). V shed 1 base and J shed 9 bases, with 9 bases lying between them. Germline CDR1 and CDR2: LNHDA and SQIVND (reference sequence). This CDR3 has 13 amino acids. The CDR3, as DNA: TGTGCCAGTAGTATAGCGGGACTTAGGGAGCTGTTTTTT. Its protein product is CASSIAGLRELFF. Filled out from reference TRBV19 and TRBJ2-2, the complete variable domain reads DGGITQSPKYLFRKEGQNVTLSCEQNLNHDAMYWYRQDPGQGLRLIYYSQIVNDFQKGDIAEGYSVSREKKESFPLTVTSAQKNPTAFYLCASSIAGLRELFFGEGSRLTVL.

The rearrangement joins TRBV29-1 to TRBJ2-7, with a possible D match to TRBD2 (7 bases). V lost 6 bases and J 3 bases, leaving 15 bases between the germline ends. Germline V gene data show CDR1 as SQVTM and CDR2 as ANQGSEA. The CDR3 contains 13 residues. The CDR3 loop is CSVRGGKNYEQYF. The DNA for the CDR3 is TGCAGCGTAAGGGGGGGCAAAAACTACGAGCAGTACTTC.

The chain couples TRBV30 to TRBJ1-1, with 7 bases aligning to TRBD1. CDR1 and CDR2 from the germline V gene are GTSNPN and SVGIG (reference sequence). V shed 7 bases, J shed 4 bases, and the junction held 6 bases outside the gene matches. CDR3 size: 12 residues. The CDR3 region has the DNA TGTGCCTCATACAGGGGCGGCACTGAAGCTTTCTTT. Its protein is CASYRGGTEAFF.

J is TRBJ2-5 and V is TRBV23-1, with 8 bases identical to TRBD1. TRBV23-1 is placed among ORFs of uncertain function. This CDR3 contains 16 residues. V lost 7 bases and J lost 3; bases outside the gene matches: 13. CDR3 loop: CASKPDRDGRKETQYF. CDR3 bases: TGCGCCAGCAAACCGGACAGGGACGGAAGGAAAGAGACCCAGTACTTC.

This chain uses TRBV29-1 with TRBJ2-1, with a weak D call TRBD1 (5 bases). Germline CDR1 is SQVTM and CDR2 is ANQGSEA. This CDR3 region has 13 residues. The V end lost 5 bases, the J end lost 7 bases, and 15 bases lay between the germline ends. Here the CDR3 DNA reads TGCAGCGTTACCTGGGGCAGACAGAATGAGCAGTTCTTC. Translated, it gives CSVTWGRQNEQFF.

This clone was detected once. The chain carries TRBV12-3 or TRBV12-4 and TRBJ1-1; tentatively, D is TRBD1 (5 bases). This CDR3 contains 13 residues. V was cut by 3 bases and J by 5 bases, with 10 bases left in between. The CDR3 spells CASSFGAGTEAFF. CDR3 nucleotides: TGTGCCAGCAGTTTTGGGGCTGGGACTGAAGCTTTCTTT.

This chain links TRBV19 with TRBJ2-5; TRBD1 matches 8 bases. The junction had 3 bases not matched to a gene; V was cut back by 4 bases and J by 5 bases. Germline loops: CDR1 LNHDA, CDR2 SQIVND (reference sequence). The CDR3 spans 13 residues. DNA of the CDR3: TGTGCCAGTAGTAAACAGGGGGGTGAGACCCAGTACTTC. It codes for CASSKQGGETQYF. The variable domain in full, with the rest retrieved from reference TRBV19 and TRBJ2-5, is DGGITQSPKYLFRKEGQNVTLSCEQNLNHDAMYWYRQDPGQGLRLIYYSQIVNDFQKGDIAEGYSVSREKKESFPLTVTSAQKNPTAFYLCASSKQGGETQYFGPGTRLLVL.

V is TRBV7-5 and J is TRBJ2-1; the D call in the table, TRBD2, was not verified against the DNA. TRBV7-5 is a recognized pseudogene. This CDR3 has 19 residues. The CDR3 DNA reads as TGTGTCAGAAGCCCCCTAGCGGGAGGGCCACCTCAACGCTACAATGAGCAGTTCTTC. This translates into CVRSPLAGGPPQRYNEQFF.

In its sample, this clone was seen a few times. This specimen includes other DNA sequences encoding the same CDR3. This chain joins TRBV28 and TRBJ1-6; perhaps TRBD1 as D (6 bases). Germline V lookup: CDR1 MDHEN, CDR2 SYDVKM. This CDR3 is 12 amino acids long. V was shortened by 6 bases and J by 10 bases, with 10 bases between the two germline ends. The CDR3 nucleotides are TGTGCCAGCAGGTTAGGGGGGTCACCCCTCCACTTT. As protein: CASRLGGSPLHF.

The V gene is TRBV30, the J gene TRBJ1-1; the match to TRBD1 covers 7 bases. CDR1 is GTSNPN and CDR2 is SVGIG in the germline V gene (reference sequence). CDR3 size: 12 residues. The J segment lost 8 bases and the V segment lost 8 bases, leaving 11 bases of the junction unmatched. The CDR3 sequence is CAGGREDREAFF. The CDR3 nucleotides are TGTGCCGGGGGGAGGGAGGACAGGGAAGCTTTCTTT.

The chain uses TRBV6-5 and TRBJ2-3, with a possible D match to TRBD2 (5 bases). This CDR3 is 14 amino acids long. CDR1 and CDR2 (germline): MNHEY, SVGAGI. V was cut by 7 bases and J by 0 bases, with 11 bases left in between. This chain's CDR3 is CASIGGSSTDTQYF. The CDR3 DNA reads TGTGCCAGCATCGGAGGCTCTAGCACAGATACGCAGTATTTT.

The chain employs TRBV29-1 and TRBJ2-3, with no clear D. CDR3 size: 11 residues. V shed 1 base and J shed 5 bases, with 4 bases lying between them. From germline, CDR1 is SQVTM and CDR2 ANQGSEA. CDR3 bases: TGCAGCGTTGAAGTCCTAGATACGCAGTATTTT. Translation gives CSVEVLDTQYF.

The chain is built from TRBV7-6 and TRBJ1-2; tentative D call: TRBD1 (5 bases). In germline, CDR1 is SGHVS, CDR2 FNYEAQ. The CDR3 covers 17 residues. Trimming shortened V by 0 bases and J by 4 bases, and 18 bases separated the two germline ends. The DNA of the CDR3 is TGTGCCAGCAGCTTAGCGAGTGCAGGGCGCCCTCCCTATGGCTACACCTTC. Residues: CASSLASAGRPPYGYTF.

The chain has TRBV19 and TRBJ1-2; D remains unclear. The CDR3 sequence is 14 residues long. Trimming pared 6 bases from V and 4 bases from J, leaving 15 bases between. The germline CDR1 and CDR2 sequences are LNHDA and SQIVND (reference sequence). CDR3 in DNA: TGTGCCAGTAGCACGTTTCGGGGTGGCTATGGCTACACCTTC. Amino acid sequence: CASSTFRGGYGYTF. The full variable domain, completed using reference TRBV19 and TRBJ1-2, is DGGITQSPKYLFRKEGQNVTLSCEQNLNHDAMYWYRQDPGQGLRLIYYSQIVNDFQKGDIAEGYSVSREKKESFPLTVTSAQKNPTAFYLCASSTFRGGYGYTFGSGTRLTVV.

The genes are TRBV30 and TRBJ2-5; D perhaps matches TRBD1 (6 bases). There are 14 residues in the CDR3. Germline CDR1 GTSNPN, CDR2 SVGIG (reference sequence). V lost 2 bases to trimming and J lost 1 base, with 11 bases between them. CDR3 protein: CAWSWAGVQETQYF. CDR3 sequence (DNA): TGTGCCTGGAGTTGGGCAGGGGTCCAAGAGACCCAGTACTTC.

The chain links TRBV6-5 to TRBJ2-3; no clear D gene. CDR1 is MNHEY and CDR2 is SVGAGI in the germline V gene. CDR3 length: 14 residues. Between the trimmed V and J ends, which lost 2 bases and 0 bases, there was a span of 6 bases. CDR3 nucleotide sequence: TGTGCCAGCAGTTACCTTACTAGCACAGATACGCAGTATTTT. Translated, it gives CASSYLTSTDTQYF.

The J gene is TRBJ2-1, the V gene TRBV7-9; maybe TRBD2 (6 bases). Per germline, CDR1 SEHNR and CDR2 FQNEAQ (reference sequence). The CDR3 is made up of 13 amino acids. The V end lost 3 bases, the J end lost 9 bases, and 12 bases lay between the germline ends. CDR3 protein: CASSFGGDTEQFF. Written as DNA, the CDR3 is TGTGCCAGCAGCTTTGGAGGGGATACTGAGCAGTTCTTC. Based on the CDR3 plus reference TRBV7-9 and TRBJ2-1, the full variable domain is DTGVSQNPRHKITKRGQNVTFRCDPISEHNRLYWYRQTLGQGPEFLTYFQNEAQLEKSRLLSDRFSAERPKGSFSTLEIQRTEQGDSAMYLCASSFGGDTEQFFGPGTRLTVL.

The V gene is TRBV18, the J gene TRBJ2-1; 8 nucleotides agree with TRBD1. CDR3 length equals 13 residues. V lost 6 bases, J lost 8 bases, and 6 bases stayed unmatched. Per the germline V gene, CDR1 is KGHSH and CDR2 is LQKENI. CDR3 sequence (DNA): TGTGCCAGCTCTCGACAGGGGAGCGATGAGCAGTTCTTC. This encodes CASSRQGSDEQFF. Filled out from reference TRBV18 and TRBJ2-1, the complete variable domain reads NAGVMQNPRHLVRRRGQEARLRCSPMKGHSHVYWYRQLPEEGLKFMVYLQKENIIDESGMPKERFSAEFPKEGPSILRIQQVVRGDSAAYFCASSRQGSDEQFFGPGTRLTVL.

This clone was found once. The chain joins TRBV5-1 to TRBJ2-5; TRBD2 matches at 15 bases. Germline assignment: CDR1 SGHRS and CDR2 YFSETQ. CDR3 length: 15 amino acids. The J segment lost 4 bases and the V segment lost 4 bases, leaving 2 bases of the junction unmatched. CDR3 DNA: TGCGCCAGCAGCCCGGGACTAGCGGGAGGAGAGACCCAGTACTTC. Encoded protein: CASSPGLAGGETQYF.

V and J are TRBV15 and TRBJ2-7, with 9 bases that match TRBD2. The germline V gene encodes CDR1 LNHNV and CDR2 YYDKDF (reference sequence). There are 17 residues in the CDR3. The V segment lost 0 bases and the J segment 2 bases; nucleotides outside the gene matches: 8. CDR3 residues: CATSRDGAGGPAYEQYF. The CDR3 DNA sequence: TGTGCCACCAGCAGAGATGGGGCGGGAGGGCCCGCCTACGAGCAGTACTTC.

The V call is TRBV19, the J call TRBJ2-4; 10 bases map to TRBD1. The CDR3 loop spans 15 amino acids. The V and J ends lost 5 bases and 7 bases, in that order; junction bases with no gene match: 8. CDR1 is LNHDA, CDR2 SQIVND, per germline (reference sequence). The CDR3 sequence: CASSGTGVRGNIQYF. As DNA, the CDR3 is TGTGCCAGTAGTGGGACAGGGGTTCGGGGCAACATTCAGTACTTC.

The chain is built from TRBV19 and TRBJ2-6; the D gene is possibly TRBD1 (5 bases). Looked up from germline, CDR1 is LNHDA and CDR2 is SQIVND (reference sequence). Deletions cut 1 base from V and 0 bases from J, with 10 bases between. This CDR3 is 17 amino acids long. This chain's CDR3 is CASSIGQLSSGANVLTF. CDR3 nucleotides: TGTGCCAGTAGTATAGGACAGCTAAGCTCTGGGGCCAACGTCCTGACTTTC.